This T cell receptor (beta chain) appears in the sequencing data of a study of CD8 T cells in Susac syndrome. The CDR3 is made up of 16 amino acids. From germline, CDR1 is MDHEN and CDR2 SYDVKM. V was clipped by 1 base and J by 2 bases, with 12 bases between them. With random hexamers, roughly 0.45 to 1 ug RNA was reverse transcribed. TCRdb recomputed calls from the immunoSEQ multiplex PCR reads with MiXCR, one row per CDR3 protein. Of about 180,000 distinct CDR3 sequences in the sample, under 95% were seen once. The chain employs TRBV28 and TRBJ1-5; possibly TRBD1 for D (5 bases). The clonotype was recovered from a human donor with multiple sclerosis. Source material: CD4+ T cells from PBMCs. CDR3 bases: TGTGCCAGCAGTTTATTAGGGGAGGGAGGCAATCAGCCCCAGCATTTT. Residues: CASSLLGEGGNQPQHF. Supplemented by reference TRBV28 and TRBJ1-5, the full variable domain reads DVKVTQSSRYLVKRTGEKVFLECVQDMDHENMFWYRQDPGLGLRLIYFSYDVKMKEKGDIPEGYSVSREKKERFSLILESASTNQTSMYLCASSLLGEGGNQPQHFGDGTRLSIL.